The 29 T cell receptor beta chains below were found in one sample sequenced in a study of vaccination and CD4 T cells after COVID-19. Cultured CD4+ T cell DNA underwent sequencing with the Oncomine TCR Beta short-read assay. A single record per CDR3 protein comes from TCRdb applying MiXCR to the PCR reads. The sample holds about 23,000 distinct CDR3 sequences; over 60% are singletons and the top ten take roughly 22%. Described treatment: roughly nine-day PBMC culture with coronavirus spike peptide pools or control peptides (ViraFEST assay). The antigens of these receptors remain unknown. The source material was CD4+ T cells from blood, cultured in vitro, sampled after SARS-CoV-2 vaccination. These receptors all come from a human donor who received a COVID-19 vaccine.

The chain has TRBV5-1 and TRBJ1-6; D unclear. The CDR3 runs 16 residues. CDR1 and CDR2 from the germline V gene are SGHRS and YFSETQ. Trimming removed 0 bases from V and 0 bases from J, with 7 bases in between. The CDR3: CASSLGRSSYNSPLHF. CDR3 sequence (DNA): TGCGCCAGCAGCTTGGGGAGAAGCTCCTATAATTCACCCCTCCACTTT.

This chain joins TRBV19 and TRBJ2-5; TRBD2 aligns across 11 bases. The CDR3 is 15 amino acids. V was clipped by 7 bases and J by 4 bases; unmatched bases: 8. Looked up from germline, CDR1 is LNHDA and CDR2 is SQIVND (reference sequence). DNA for the CDR3: TGTGCCAGTAAAGTCGGGACTAGCGGAACAGAGACCCAGTACTTC. Its translation: CASKVGTSGTETQYF.

CDR3 protein: CASNRGTANTEAFF. The CDR3, as DNA: TGTGCCAGCAACCGGGGGACAGCGAACACTGAAGCTTTCTTT. The genes are TRBV2 and TRBJ1-1; TRBD1 matches at 7 bases. The germline V gene has CDR1 SNHLY and CDR2 FYNNEI. CDR3 length: 14 amino acids. V was pared by 7 bases and J by 1 base, with 6 bases of the junction left unmatched.

The chain carries TRBV6-1 and TRBJ1-1, with D perhaps matching TRBD1 (5 bases). Trimming pared 6 bases from V and 10 bases from J, leaving 24 bases between. The CDR3 length is 15 residues. The germline V gene has CDR1 MNHNS and CDR2 SASEGT. The CDR3, as DNA: TGTGCCAGCAGCCCGCGGAGGGGAGCATTCCGGGGAGCTTTCTTT. Translated, it gives CASSPRRGAFRGAFF.

The J gene is TRBJ2-7, the V gene TRBV19; possibly TRBD1 for D (6 bases). V gave up 4 bases and J gave up 1 base, with 11 bases separating them. Germline V gene sequence: CDR1 LNHDA, CDR2 SQIVND (reference sequence). The CDR3 spans 14 residues. CDR3 coding DNA: TGTGCCAGTAGTAAAGCACAGGGTTCCTACGAGCAGTACTTC. Its protein product is CASSKAQGSYEQYF.

The chain joins TRBV5-4 to TRBJ2-4; perhaps D is TRBD1 or TRBD2 (5 bases each). This CDR3 is 15 amino acids long. CDR1 SGHNT and CDR2 YYREEE come from the germline V gene (reference sequence). V was trimmed by 5 bases and J by 9 bases, leaving 21 bases between them. CDR3: CASRRREGPSGIQYF. In nucleotides, the CDR3 is TGTGCCAGCAGGCGCCGTGAGGGACCCAGCGGCATTCAGTACTTC.

The gene calls are TRBV20-1 and TRBJ1-6; TRBD1 might be the D (5 bases). Trimming removed 2 bases at V and 9 bases at J, with 11 bases between. Germline CDR1 reads DFQATT; CDR2 reads SNEGSKA (reference sequence). The CDR3 consists of 13 residues. The CDR3 sequence is CSARIRGGSPLHF. CDR3 sequence (DNA): TGCAGTGCTAGAATAAGGGGAGGTTCACCCCTCCACTTT.

V and J are TRBV25-1 and TRBJ1-4, with D possibly matching TRBD1 (5 bases). Germline V gene sequence: CDR1 MGHDK, CDR2 SYGVNS. This CDR3 contains 15 residues. Between the trimmed V and J ends, which lost 1 base and 6 bases, there was a span of 12 bases. The CDR3 DNA reads as TGTGCCAGCAGTGAATCGAGGGGAGGATATGAAAAACTGTTTTTT. Translating gives CASSESRGGYEKLFF. Filled out from reference TRBV25-1 and TRBJ1-4, the complete variable domain reads EADIYQTPRYLVIGTGKKITLECSQTMGHDKMYWYQQDPGMELHLIHYSYGVNSTEKGDLSSESTVSRIRTEHFPLTLESARPSHTSQYLCASSESRGGYEKLFFGSGTQLSVL.

The genes are TRBV7-3 and TRBJ2-3; TRBD2 aligns across 13 bases. With 5 bases clipped from V and 7 bases from J, the junction kept 9 bases outside the gene matches. Looked up from germline, CDR1 is SGHTA and CDR2 is FQGTGA. The CDR3 extends over 16 amino acids. The CDR3 loop reads CASSPGLAGAGYTQYF. CDR3 coding DNA: TGTGCCAGCAGCCCCGGACTAGCGGGGGCTGGGTATACGCAGTATTTT.

The chain recombines TRBV20-1 with TRBJ2-3; TRBD1 matches at 7 bases. CDR3 length equals 14 residues. The junction had 5 bases not matched to a gene; V was cut back by 5 bases and J by 0 bases. Germline V gene lookup returns CDR1 DFQATT and CDR2 SNEGSKA (reference sequence). In nucleotides, the CDR3 is TGCAGTGCTCCCGGGACAGCTAGCACAGATACGCAGTATTTT. This translates into CSAPGTASTDTQYF.

This clonotype was counted between two and nine times. In DNA form, the CDR3 reads TGTGCCAGCAGCTCAAACCGCGGGACGGACCTCCTCGAGCAGTACTTC. Translated, it gives CASSSNRGTDLLEQYF. V usage is TRBV7-9 and J usage is TRBJ2-7; D might be TRBD2 (6 bases). The V and J ends lost 4 bases and 6 bases respectively, with 22 bases between them. Germline CDR1 SEHNR, CDR2 FQNEAQ (reference sequence). The CDR3 sequence is 16 residues long.

The chain carries TRBV28 and TRBJ2-3; 12 bases are a match to TRBD2. With 4 bases clipped from V and 5 bases from J, the junction kept 7 bases outside the gene matches. From germline, CDR1 is MDHEN and CDR2 SYDVKM. The CDR3 sequence is 16 residues long. CDR3 sequence reads: CASSSFRLAGEDTQYF. The CDR3 DNA follows: TGTGCCAGCAGTTCCTTCCGACTAGCGGGGGAAGATACGCAGTATTTT.

The genes are TRBV5-4 and TRBJ1-2; weak D call: TRBD1 (5 bases). The CDR3 runs to 15 residues. Germline CDR1 reads SGHNT; CDR2 reads YYREEE (reference sequence). V gave up 0 bases and J gave up 3 bases, with 12 bases separating them. The CDR3 DNA is TGTGCCAGCAGCTTGGCCGGGAGGGGAGACTATGGCTACACCTTC. The encoded protein is CASSLAGRGDYGYTF.

V is TRBV5-6 and J is TRBJ1-6, with D perhaps TRBD1 (6 bases). The germline V gene encodes CDR1 SGHDT and CDR2 YYEEEE. V was pared by 4 bases and J by 10 bases, with 18 bases between. The CDR3 is 15 amino acids. CDR3 loop: CASSGTQGWGSPLHF. The CDR3 bases are TGTGCCAGCAGCGGGACACAGGGATGGGGCTCACCCCTCCACTTT.

This clonotype showed up just a few times. This sequence joins TRBV20-1 and TRBJ1-1; D ambiguous. The CDR3 extends over 11 amino acids. Per germline, CDR1 DFQATT and CDR2 SNEGSKA (reference sequence). Trimming left V 4 bases short and J 0 bases short, with 3 bases between. The CDR3, as DNA: TGCAGTGCTATCCTGAACACTGAAGCTTTCTTT. Its protein product is CSAILNTEAFF.

This clonotype turned up a few times. The chain combines TRBV6-1 with TRBJ1-6, with D tentatively TRBD1 (6 bases). The CDR3 totals 12 residues. Trimming took off 4 bases at V and 9 bases at J, with 7 bases between the two ends. CDR1 is MNHNS, CDR2 SASEGT, per germline. Here the CDR3 reads CASSVDSSPLHF. In DNA, the CDR3 is TGTGCCAGCAGTGTGGACAGTTCACCCCTCCACTTT.

The J gene is TRBJ2-7, the V gene TRBV14, with TRBD2 identical over 9 bases. J gave up 6 bases and V 4 bases, and 13 bases lay outside the gene matches. CDR3 length equals 16 residues. CDR1 and CDR2 from the germline V gene are SGHDN and FVKESK. CDR3: CASSPGYGSGGREQYF. The CDR3 bases are TGTGCCAGCAGCCCCGGATACGGTAGCGGGGGTCGCGAGCAGTACTTC.

This clonotype turned up a few times. V usage is TRBV5-1 and J usage is TRBJ1-5; no definite D call. The CDR3 spans 15 residues. V was shortened by 0 bases and J by 4 bases, with 11 bases between the two germline ends. The germline V gene has CDR1 SGHRS and CDR2 YFSETQ. In DNA form, the CDR3 reads TGCGCCAGCAGCTTGGATGGCCAGACTAATCAGCCCCAGCATTTT. This codes for CASSLDGQTNQPQHF.

The chain links TRBV30 to TRBJ2-1; 7 bases map to TRBD2. CDR1 is GTSNPN and CDR2 is SVGIG in the germline V gene (reference sequence). CDR3 size: 15 residues. V trimming: 0 bases; J trimming: 0 bases; junction bases outside the gene matches: 2. The CDR3 loop reads CAWSVGGGSYNEQFF. Here the CDR3 DNA reads TGTGCCTGGAGTGTGGGCGGGGGCTCCTACAATGAGCAGTTCTTC.

The CDR3 sequence is CASSDATPGTMGNQPQHF. As DNA, the CDR3 is TGTGCCAGCAGTGATGCGACCCCCGGGACGATGGGCAATCAGCCCCAGCATTTT. V and J are TRBV2 and TRBJ1-5; a possible D gene is TRBD1 (5 bases). The CDR3 consists of 18 residues. Germline CDR1 SNHLY, CDR2 FYNNEI. V lost 3 bases and J lost 2, with 20 bases in between. Full variable domain (remainder filled in from reference TRBV2 and TRBJ1-5): EPEVTQTPSHQVTQMGQEVILRCVPISNHLYFYWYRQILGQKVEFLVSFYNNEISEKSEIFDDQFSVERPDGSNFTLKIRSTKLEDSAMYFCASSDATPGTMGNQPQHFGDGTRLSIL.

This chain joins TRBV6-1 and TRBJ1-2, with a weak D call TRBD1 (6 bases). V was clipped by 4 bases and J by 4 bases, with 16 bases between them. CDR3 length: 15 residues. The germline V gene has CDR1 MNHNS and CDR2 SASEGT. CDR3 sequence (DNA): TGTGCCAGCAGTGTTGTGGGGAGGGGGGGCTATGGCTACACCTTC. Its translation is CASSVVGRGGYGYTF.

This chain joins TRBV5-1 and TRBJ1-1; the D gene is possibly TRBD1 (6 bases). Germline V gene sequence: CDR1 SGHRS, CDR2 YFSETQ. The CDR3 runs to 16 residues. The germline V and J ends were trimmed by 4 bases and 1 base, with 17 bases remaining between them. DNA of the CDR3: TGCGCCAGCAGCCTTGGACAGTTCCAACGGAACACTGAAGCTTTCTTT. It translates to CASSLGQFQRNTEAFF. The full variable domain, completed using reference TRBV5-1 and TRBJ1-1, is KAGVTQTPRYLIKTRGQQVTLSCSPISGHRSVSWYQQTPGQGLQFLFEYFSETQRNKGNFPGRFSGRQFSNSRSEMNVSTLELGDSALYLCASSLGQFQRNTEAFFGQGTRLTVV.

V usage is TRBV6-1 and J usage is TRBJ1-1, with 7 bases aligning to TRBD1. Germline assignment: CDR1 MNHNS and CDR2 SASEGT. The CDR3 spans 13 residues. The V and J ends lost 5 bases and 8 bases, in that order; junction bases with no gene match: 8. CDR3 sequence reads: CASSPSGGREAFF. CDR3 DNA: TGTGCCAGCAGTCCTTCAGGGGGACGGGAAGCTTTCTTT.

This clonotype was detected only a few times. The CDR3 nucleotides read TGCAGTGCTAGAGGGGACCCAAATTCACCCCTCCACTTT. Protein: CSARGDPNSPLHF. The rearrangement joins TRBV20-1 to TRBJ1-6; maybe TRBD1 (5 bases). The CDR3 is 13 residues long. V lost 1 base and J 7 bases, leaving 8 bases between the germline ends. Germline loops: CDR1 DFQATT, CDR2 SNEGSKA (reference sequence).

Only one count was recorded for this clonotype. The gene calls are TRBV5-1 and TRBJ1-3; unclear D gene. Per the germline V gene, CDR1 is SGHRS and CDR2 is YFSETQ. There are 14 residues in the CDR3. V lost 4 bases, J lost 4 bases, and 12 bases lay in between. This chain's CDR3 is CASSPYTQGNTIYF. For the CDR3, the DNA is TGCGCCAGCAGCCCCTATACACAGGGAAACACCATATATTTT.

The genes are TRBV5-4 and TRBJ2-7; D may correspond to TRBD1 or TRBD2 (5 bases each). The closer fit of TRBJ2-5 to the DNA end suggests the J call may be wrong. CDR3 length equals 13 residues. In germline, CDR1 is SGHNT, CDR2 YYREEE (reference sequence). CDR3 region: CASSPGTEETQYF. The CDR3 DNA reads as TGTGCCAGCAGCCCCGGGACGGAAGAGACCCAGTACTTC.

The chain couples TRBV7-2 to TRBJ1-2; 8 nucleotides line up with TRBD1. This CDR3 comprises 13 residues. Germline V lookup: CDR1 SGHTA, CDR2 FQGNSA. Losses at the gene ends were 6 bases for V and 1 base for J; bases not matched to a gene: 1. CDR3 coding DNA: TGTGCCAGCAGGACAGGGGTTAACTATGGCTACACCTTC. Its protein product is CASRTGVNYGYTF.

The gene calls are TRBV20-1 and TRBJ1-1; D is perhaps TRBD1 (5 bases). Germline assignment: CDR1 DFQATT and CDR2 SNEGSKA (reference sequence). The CDR3 length is 15 residues. The V and J ends lost 3 bases and 4 bases respectively, with 18 bases between them. The CDR3 loop is CSASPGSGAITEAFF. The CDR3 nucleotides read TGCAGTGCTAGTCCGGGGTCCGGGGCGATCACTGAAGCTTTCTTT.

This clonotype has only one observation. The chain employs TRBV6-1 and TRBJ2-7, with 7 bases identical to TRBD1. The germline V gene has CDR1 MNHNS and CDR2 SASEGT. V trimming: 7 bases; J trimming: 7 bases; junction bases outside the gene matches: 7. CDR3 size: 12 residues. For the CDR3, the DNA is TGTGCCAGCATAAGGGGGCCGAGGGAGCAGTACTTC. Its protein product is CASIRGPREQYF.